A single sample gave rise to the 28 T cell receptor beta chains below, sequenced in a study of read filtering for tumor transcriptome and immune sequencing. This library used 300 to 450 ng RNA and molecular barcoded adaptors spanning alpha/delta and beta/gamma chains. TCRdb independently ran MiXCR on the reads; one entry per CDR3 protein. Of around 20,000 distinct CDR3 sequences in the sample, over 20% are singletons; the top ten hold 24%. The sample was a population of CD138-negative cells sorted from bone marrow. These TCRs come from a donor aged 40 or older with multiple myeloma.

The CDR3 loop reads CSARTSGSSEQFF. The CDR3, as DNA: TGCAGCGCACGGACTAGCGGGAGTAGTGAGCAGTTCTTC. The chain combines TRBV29-1 with TRBJ2-1; TRBD2 aligns across 13 bases. J gave up 9 bases and V 7 bases, and 6 bases lay outside the gene matches. The germline V gene encodes CDR1 SQVTM and CDR2 ANQGSEA. CDR3 size: 13 residues.

This clonotype was detected a few times. The chain employs TRBV14 and TRBJ1-3, with 7 nucleotides matching TRBD1. CDR3 length: 15 residues. With 5 bases clipped from V and 1 base from J, the junction kept 5 bases outside the gene matches. Germline lookup yields CDR1 SGHDN and CDR2 FVKESK. In DNA, the CDR3 is TGTGCCAGCAGCTCGCGACAGGGATCTGGAAACACCATATATTTT. This gives the protein CASSSRQGSGNTIYF. Supplemented by reference TRBV14 and TRBJ1-3, the full variable domain reads EAGVTQFPSHSVIEKGQTVTLRCDPISGHDNLYWYRRVMGKEIKFLLHFVKESKQDESGMPNNRFLAERTGGTYSTLKVQPAELEDSGVYFCASSSRQGSGNTIYFGEGSWLTVV.

The CDR3 nucleotides read TGTGCCAGCAGTTTAGGGACTCATCCCGACAGCACAGATACGCAGTATTTT. Its translation is CASSLGTHPDSTDTQYF. This chain uses TRBV12-3 or TRBV12-4 with TRBJ2-3; D perhaps matches TRBD2 (5 bases). This CDR3 is built from 17 residues. V was cut by 1 base and J by 0 bases, with 14 bases left in between.

This clonotype showed up just a few times. The V call is TRBV30, the J call TRBJ2-4; D remains ambiguous. The CDR3 is made up of 12 amino acids. Germline-derived CDR1 and CDR2 are GTSNPN and SVGIG (reference sequence). With 2 bases removed from V and 8 bases from J, the gap between germline ends came to 10 bases. The chain's CDR3 is CAWSPAGDIQYF. CDR3 sequence (DNA): TGTGCCTGGAGTCCGGCCGGCGACATTCAGTACTTC. The complete variable domain, with remaining parts taken from reference TRBV30 and TRBJ2-4, reads SQTIHQWPATLVQPVGSPLSLECTVEGTSNPNLYWYRQAAGRGLQLLFYSVGIGQISSEVPQNLSASRPQDRQFILSSKKLLLSDSGFYLCAWSPAGDIQYFGAGTRLSVL.

A few counts support this clonotype. This clone may be a read error of a much larger clone one base away. The rearrangement joins TRBV30 to TRBJ2-1; D call uncertain. This CDR3 has 17 amino acids. CDR1 and CDR2 (germline): GTSNPN, SVGIG (reference sequence). In DNA, the CDR3 is TGTGCCTGGAGTGTTTCATTAAGGTCCATGGGGTACAATGGGCAGTTCTTC. Residues: CAWSVSLRSMGYNGQFF.

This clonotype is medium-sized by share. The CDR3 protein is CASSPPGGEAFF. The CDR3 bases are TGTGCCAGCAGCCCGCCGGGGGGGGAAGCTTTCTTT. The V and J genes are TRBV9 and TRBJ1-1; a possible D gene is TRBD1 (5 bases). Germline loops: CDR1 SGDLS, CDR2 YYNGEE. Trimming stripped 4 bases from V and 8 bases from J, with 12 bases between. There are 12 residues in the CDR3. The full variable domain, in which reference TRBV9 and TRBJ1-1 provide the parts outside the CDR3, is DSGVTQTPKHLITATGQRVTLRCSPRSGDLSVYWYQQSLDQGLQFLIQYYNGEERAKGNILERFSAQQFPDLHSELNLSSLELGDSALYFCASSPPGGEAFFGQGTRLTVV.

This clonotype has more than one count but fewer than ten. The chain links TRBV14 to TRBJ2-1; no clear D gene. This CDR3 is built from 15 residues. V was pared by 1 base and J by 7 bases, with 14 bases between. Germline CDR1 is SGHDN and CDR2 is FVKESK. The CDR3 DNA reads TGTGCCAGCAGCCAAGGCGCGGTTGGATGGAATGAGCAGTTCTTC. Translation gives CASSQGAVGWNEQFF.

The sample holds many counts of this clonotype. An end of the junction does not agree with germline; a read error may underlie this. The chain has TRBV4-2 and TRBJ2-7, with 11 nucleotides matching TRBD1. The CDR3 sequence is 16 residues long. CDR1 and CDR2 (germline): LGHNA, YNFKEQ. The CDR3, as DNA: TGCGCCAGCAGCCAAGCCGCGGGACAGGGGGTCTACGAGCAGTACTTC. As protein: CASSQAAGQGVYEQYF.

This clonotype was recorded at least ten times. The rearrangement uses TRBV27 and TRBJ2-3, with a possible D match to TRBD2 (6 bases). Germline CDR1 reads MNHEY; CDR2 reads SMNVEV (reference sequence). The CDR3 contains 15 residues. Deletions cut 5 bases from V and 3 bases from J, with 15 bases between. The DNA of the CDR3 is TGTGCCAGCAGTCTTGCGGGATACAAAACAGATACGCAGTATTTT. Amino acids: CASSLAGYKTDTQYF.

This clonotype was counted at least ten times. The chain is built from TRBV20-1 and TRBJ1-4, with 9 bases aligning to TRBD1. Trimming at V came to 1 base and at J to 5 bases, leaving 2 bases not matched to a gene. The CDR3 is 14 residues long. Germline V lookup: CDR1 DFQATT, CDR2 SNEGSKA (reference sequence). This CDR3 is CSARAGQGNEKLFF. The CDR3 bases are TGCAGTGCTAGAGCGGGACAGGGAAATGAAAAACTGTTTTTT.

The V gene is TRBV13, the J gene TRBJ2-7, with D perhaps TRBD1 (6 bases). CDR1 and CDR2 from the germline V gene are PRHDT and FYEKMQ (reference sequence). The CDR3 has 13 residues. Trimming left V 5 bases short and J 2 bases short, with 10 bases between. In nucleotides, the CDR3 is TGTGCCAGCAGCGCCAGGGGTACCTACGAGCAGTACTTC. It is translated as CASSARGTYEQYF.

Ten or more counts support this clonotype. This rearrangement joins TRBV20-1 to TRBJ2-1; D tentatively fits TRBD1 or TRBD2 (5 bases each). V was shortened by 2 bases and J by 8 bases, with 10 bases between the two germline ends. Germline CDR1 DFQATT, CDR2 SNEGSKA (reference sequence). This CDR3 has 12 residues. CDR3 protein: CSARRDPHEQFF. In nucleotides, the CDR3 is TGCAGTGCTAGAAGGGACCCGCATGAGCAGTTCTTC.

There are many counts of this clonotype. This chain uses TRBV5-6 with TRBJ1-2, with D uncertain. Germline V lookup: CDR1 SGHDT, CDR2 YYEEEE. The CDR3 spans 14 residues. With 0 bases removed from V and 2 bases from J, the gap between germline ends came to 8 bases. CDR3 region: CASSLARLNYGYTF. In DNA, the CDR3 is TGTGCCAGCAGCTTGGCAAGGCTCAACTATGGCTACACCTTC.

This clonotype was recorded at least ten times. The rearrangement uses TRBV7-9 and TRBJ1-1, with D uncertain. The V gene's germline CDR1 is SEHNR and CDR2 FQNEAQ (reference sequence). V lost 3 bases, J lost 1 base, and 12 bases lay in between. The CDR3 consists of 15 residues. CDR3 loop: CASSFGGISNTEAFF. The CDR3 nucleotides read TGTGCCAGCAGCTTCGGAGGAATATCGAACACTGAAGCTTTCTTT.

Ten or more counts support this clonotype. This chain links TRBV5-1 with TRBJ2-1; possibly TRBD1 or TRBD2 for D (5 bases each). V shed 5 bases and J shed 2 bases, with 14 bases lying between them. This CDR3 contains 15 residues. The V gene's germline CDR1 is SGHRS and CDR2 YFSETQ. Here the CDR3 reads CASSRDVGTYNEQFF. CDR3 in DNA: TGCGCCAGCAGTCGGGACGTAGGGACCTACAATGAGCAGTTCTTC.

For this clonotype: Just one base apart from a much larger clone, this may be a read error. The gene calls are TRBV28 and TRBJ2-1, with D possibly matching TRBD2 (6 bases). Trimming took off 5 bases at V and 12 bases at J, with 11 bases between the two ends. Germline assignment: CDR1 MDHEN and CDR2 SYDVKM. The CDR3 length is 11 residues. The CDR3 is CASSGGDGQFF. CDR3 nucleotides: TGTGCCAGCAGTGGAGGGGACGGGCAGTTCTTC.

This clonotype was seen more than once but under ten times. The rearrangement joins TRBV20-1 to TRBJ2-7, with D possibly being TRBD2 (7 bases). V was trimmed by 3 bases and J by 6 bases, leaving 12 bases between them. The germline CDR1 and CDR2 sequences are DFQATT and SNEGSKA (reference sequence). CDR3 size: 12 residues. CDR3 residues: CSASGGAGEQYF. The CDR3 coding sequence is TGCAGTGCTAGTGGGGGGGCCGGCGAGCAGTACTTC.

Worth noting for this clonotype: The germline gene is not matched at one end of the junction; a read error may be the cause. CDR3 DNA sequence: TGTGGCAGCAGTCTAGGGGCCGGGGCCGCTGAAGCTTTCTTT. It encodes CGSSLGAGAAEAFF. The rearrangement uses TRBV7-9 and TRBJ1-1, with a weak D call TRBD1 (5 bases). Germline V CDR1 and CDR2: SEHNR, FQNEAQ (reference sequence). This CDR3 has 14 amino acids.

This clonotype was detected only a few times. This chain connects TRBV7-9 to TRBJ2-5; D may be TRBD1 (5 bases). Trimming removed 3 bases from V and 0 bases from J, with 8 bases in between. Germline loops: CDR1 SEHNR, CDR2 FQNEAQ (reference sequence). CDR3 length equals 14 residues. CDR3 sequence reads: CASSLGQHQETQYF. Written as DNA, the CDR3 is TGTGCCAGCAGCTTGGGGCAGCACCAAGAGACCCAGTACTTC.

In its sample, this clonotype is medium-sized (0.01 to 0.1%). DNA of the CDR3: TGCGCCAGCAGCTTGAGGGACTACAATGAGCAGTTCTTC. This codes for CASSLRDYNEQFF. The chain has TRBV5-1 and TRBJ2-1; no definite D call. This CDR3 has 13 amino acids. V was trimmed by 1 base and J by 3 bases, leaving 5 bases between them. CDR1 and CDR2 (germline): SGHRS, YFSETQ.

This clonotype was picked up many times. The V and J genes are TRBV10-1 and TRBJ2-5; D call uncertain. V was trimmed by 0 bases and J by 1 base, leaving 0 bases between them. The CDR3 spans 12 residues. Germline CDR1 reads WNHNN; CDR2 reads SYGVQD (reference sequence). This CDR3 reads CASSESQETQYF. The CDR3 DNA reads as TGCGCCAGCAGTGAGTCCCAAGAGACCCAGTACTTC.

The chain is built from TRBV10-3 and TRBJ2-6, with D unresolved. Deletions cut 5 bases from V and 2 bases from J, with 10 bases between. CDR1 ENHRY and CDR2 SYGVKD come from the germline V gene. The CDR3 contains 15 residues. The CDR3 region has the DNA TGTGCCATCAGTTCTAACGCAGCTGGGGCCAACGTCCTGACTTTC. Translated, it gives CAISSNAAGANVLTF.

This clonotype was counted many times. This rearrangement joins TRBV3-1 to TRBJ2-6, with 7 bases aligning to TRBD1. V lost 6 bases, J lost 3 bases, and 2 bases stayed unmatched. The CDR3 contains 14 residues. Germline V lookup: CDR1 LGHDT, CDR2 YNNKEL (reference sequence). CDR3 coding DNA: TGTGCCAGCAGTGGGACAGTTGGGGCCAACGTCCTGACTTTC. Protein: CASSGTVGANVLTF.

There are a few counts of this clonotype. The chain is built from TRBV29-1 and TRBJ2-5, with 7 bases matching TRBD2. The V gene end was trimmed by 6 bases and the J gene end by 5 bases; junction bases not matched to a gene: 9. Germline V lookup: CDR1 SQVTM, CDR2 ANQGSEA. This CDR3 contains 13 residues. CDR3 sequence: CSVISGNRETQYF. The CDR3 DNA is TGCAGCGTCATAAGCGGGAATCGGGAGACCCAGTACTTC.

This chain uses TRBV10-3 with TRBJ2-7; TRBD2 agrees at 11 bases. Germline values: CDR1 ENHRY, CDR2 SYGVKD. With 6 bases clipped from V and 0 bases from J, the junction kept 1 base outside the gene matches. The CDR3 spans 14 residues. CDR3: CAISGLAGSYEQYF. The CDR3 DNA follows: TGTGCCATCAGCGGACTAGCGGGCTCCTACGAGCAGTACTTC.

This clonotype has ten or more counts. The gene calls are TRBV2 and TRBJ2-6; 14 nucleotides align to TRBD2. V trimming: 8 bases; J trimming: 3 bases; junction bases outside the gene matches: 15. The germline gives CDR1 SNHLY, CDR2 FYNNEI. The CDR3 runs to 20 residues. CDR3 sequence reads: CASWGLAGVEILNGANVLTF. The CDR3 coding sequence is TGTGCCAGCTGGGGACTAGCGGGAGTAGAAATATTGAATGGGGCCAACGTCCTGACTTTC.

The sample holds a few counts of this clonotype. A read error is possible here, since a much larger clone lies one base away. This chain links TRBV28 with TRBJ2-3, with D maybe TRBD1 (5 bases). CDR3 length: 14 amino acids. Trimming shortened V by 4 bases and J by 1 base, and 9 bases separated the two germline ends. The germline V gene encodes CDR1 MDHEN and CDR2 SYDVKM. The CDR3 is CASSYQGRTDTQYF. The CDR3 region has the DNA TGTGCCAGCAGTTACCAGGGCCGCACAGATACGCAGTATTTT. Full variable domain (missing parts from reference TRBV28 and TRBJ2-3): DVKVTQSSRYLVKRTGEKVFLECVQDMDHENMFWYRQDPGLGLRLIYFSYDVKMKEKGDIPEGYSVSREKKERFSLILESASTNQTSMYLCASSYQGRTDTQYFGPGTRLTVL.

This clonotype ranks as medium-sized. A read error may account for a junction end that differs from germline. This rearrangement joins TRBV6-1 to TRBJ2-1; no clear D gene. This CDR3 has 12 residues. Germline CDR1 MNHNS, CDR2 SASEGT. The CDR3 loop reads CASNVPATEIRF. For the CDR3, the DNA is TGTGCCAGCAACGTGCCAGCTACCGAAATCCGCTTC.